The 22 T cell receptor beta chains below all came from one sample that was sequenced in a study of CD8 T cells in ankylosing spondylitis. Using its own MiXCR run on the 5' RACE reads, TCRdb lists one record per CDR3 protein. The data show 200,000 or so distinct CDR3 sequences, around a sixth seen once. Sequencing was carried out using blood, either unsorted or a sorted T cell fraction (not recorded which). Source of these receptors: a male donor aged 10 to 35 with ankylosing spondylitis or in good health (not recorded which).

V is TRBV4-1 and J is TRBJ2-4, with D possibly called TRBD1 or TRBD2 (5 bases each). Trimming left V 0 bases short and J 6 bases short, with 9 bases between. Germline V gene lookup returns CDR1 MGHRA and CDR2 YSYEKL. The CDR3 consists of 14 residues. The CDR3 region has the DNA TGCGCCAGCAGCCAAGATCCGAGGGGAAACATTCAGTACTTC. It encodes CASSQDPRGNIQYF.

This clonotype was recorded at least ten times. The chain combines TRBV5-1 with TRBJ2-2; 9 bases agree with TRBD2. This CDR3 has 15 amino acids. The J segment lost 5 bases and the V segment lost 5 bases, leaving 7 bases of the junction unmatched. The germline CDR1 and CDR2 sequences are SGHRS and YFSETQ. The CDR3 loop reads CASSLAGAETGELFF. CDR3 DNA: TGCGCCAGCAGTTTAGCGGGAGCGGAGACCGGGGAGCTGTTTTTT.

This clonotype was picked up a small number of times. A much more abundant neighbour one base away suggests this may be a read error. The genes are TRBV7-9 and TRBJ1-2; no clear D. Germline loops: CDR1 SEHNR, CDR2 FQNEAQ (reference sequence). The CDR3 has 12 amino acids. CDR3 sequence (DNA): TGTGCCAGCAGCTTCCGGGAATATGGCTACCCCTTC. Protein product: CASSFREYGYPF.

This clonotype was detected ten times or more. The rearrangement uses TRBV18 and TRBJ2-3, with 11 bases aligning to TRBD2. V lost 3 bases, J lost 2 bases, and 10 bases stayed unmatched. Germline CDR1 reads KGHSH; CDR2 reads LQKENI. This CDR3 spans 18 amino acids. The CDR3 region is CASSPNSGTSGPTDTQYF. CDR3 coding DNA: TGTGCCAGCTCACCGAATTCCGGGACTAGCGGACCCACAGATACGCAGTATTTT. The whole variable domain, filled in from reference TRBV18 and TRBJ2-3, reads NAGVMQNPRHLVRRRGQEARLRCSPMKGHSHVYWYRQLPEEGLKFMVYLQKENIIDESGMPKERFSAEFPKEGPSILRIQQVVRGDSAAYFCASSPNSGTSGPTDTQYFGPGTRLTVL.

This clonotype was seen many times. The CDR3 DNA follows: TGTGCCATCAGTGATGGAGGGACGGACACCGGGGAGCTGTTTTTT. Its translation is CAISDGGTDTGELFF. The chain has TRBV10-3 and TRBJ2-2; TRBD2 is a possible D gene (6 bases). Per the germline V gene, CDR1 is ENHRY and CDR2 is SYGVKD. V lost 3 bases, J lost 3 bases, and 11 bases lay in between. The CDR3 length is 15 residues.

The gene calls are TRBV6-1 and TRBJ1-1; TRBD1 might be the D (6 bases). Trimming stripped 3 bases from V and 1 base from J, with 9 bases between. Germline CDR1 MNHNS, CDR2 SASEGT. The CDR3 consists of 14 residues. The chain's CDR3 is CASSEWGANTEAFF. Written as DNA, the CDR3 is TGTGCCAGCAGTGAGTGGGGGGCGAACACTGAAGCTTTCTTT.

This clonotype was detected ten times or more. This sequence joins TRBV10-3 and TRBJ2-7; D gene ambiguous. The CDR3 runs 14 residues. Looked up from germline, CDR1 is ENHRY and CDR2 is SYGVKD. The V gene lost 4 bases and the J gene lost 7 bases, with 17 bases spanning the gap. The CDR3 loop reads CAISGDTEGREQYF. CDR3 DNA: TGTGCCATCAGTGGGGATACGGAAGGGCGGGAGCAGTACTTC.

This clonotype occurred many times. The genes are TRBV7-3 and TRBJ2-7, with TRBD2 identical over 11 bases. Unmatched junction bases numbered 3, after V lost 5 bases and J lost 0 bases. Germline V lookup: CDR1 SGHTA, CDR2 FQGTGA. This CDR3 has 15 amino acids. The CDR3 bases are TGTGCCAGCAGCGATGGGACTAGCGGCTCCTACGAGCAGTACTTC. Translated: CASSDGTSGSYEQYF.

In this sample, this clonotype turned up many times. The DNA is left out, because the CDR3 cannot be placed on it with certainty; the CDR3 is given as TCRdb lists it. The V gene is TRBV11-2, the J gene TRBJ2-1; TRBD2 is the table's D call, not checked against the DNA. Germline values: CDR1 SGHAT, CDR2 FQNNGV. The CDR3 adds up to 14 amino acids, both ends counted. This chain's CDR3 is CASSLVASGSIIIF.

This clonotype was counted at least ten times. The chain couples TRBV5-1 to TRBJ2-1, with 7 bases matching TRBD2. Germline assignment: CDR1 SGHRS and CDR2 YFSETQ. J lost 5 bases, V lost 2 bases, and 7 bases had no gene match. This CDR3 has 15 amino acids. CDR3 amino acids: CASSLSSGENNEQFF. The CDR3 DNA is TGCGCCAGCAGCTTATCCAGCGGGGAAAACAATGAGCAGTTCTTC.

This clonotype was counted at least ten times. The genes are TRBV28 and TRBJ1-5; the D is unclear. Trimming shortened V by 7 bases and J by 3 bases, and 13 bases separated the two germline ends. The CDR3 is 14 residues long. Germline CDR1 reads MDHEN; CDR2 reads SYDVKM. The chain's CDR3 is CASTAPALNQPQHF. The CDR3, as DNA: TGTGCCAGCACCGCCCCAGCGCTCAATCAGCCCCAGCATTTT.

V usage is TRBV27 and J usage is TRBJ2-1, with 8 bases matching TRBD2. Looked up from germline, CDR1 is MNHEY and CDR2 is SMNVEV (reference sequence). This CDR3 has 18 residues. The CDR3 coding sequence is TGTGTTACCTACGATTCCGGGAGGGCCCGATATCTTCACAATGAGCAGTTCTTC. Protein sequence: CVTYDSGRARYLHNEQFF.

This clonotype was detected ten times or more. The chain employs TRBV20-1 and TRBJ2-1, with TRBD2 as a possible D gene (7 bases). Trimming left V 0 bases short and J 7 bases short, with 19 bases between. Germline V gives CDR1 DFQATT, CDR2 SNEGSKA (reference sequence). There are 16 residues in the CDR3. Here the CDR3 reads CSARDSGGARGNEQFF. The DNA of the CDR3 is TGCAGTGCTAGAGATTCGGGGGGCGCTCGGGGAAATGAGCAGTTCTTC.

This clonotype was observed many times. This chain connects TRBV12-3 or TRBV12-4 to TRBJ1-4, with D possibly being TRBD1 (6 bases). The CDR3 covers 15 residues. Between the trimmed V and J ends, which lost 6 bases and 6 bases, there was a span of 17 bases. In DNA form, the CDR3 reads TGTGCCAGCAGGACTACAGGGAATCAATATGAAAAACTGTTTTTT. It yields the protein CASRTTGNQYEKLFF.

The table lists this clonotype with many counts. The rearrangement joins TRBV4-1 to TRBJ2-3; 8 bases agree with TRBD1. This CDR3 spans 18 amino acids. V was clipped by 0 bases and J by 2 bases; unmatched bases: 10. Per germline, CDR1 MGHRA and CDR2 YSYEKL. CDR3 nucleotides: TGCGCCAGCAGCCAAGATGGGTCCGGGACAGGACACACAGATACGCAGTATTTT. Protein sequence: CASSQDGSGTGHTDTQYF.

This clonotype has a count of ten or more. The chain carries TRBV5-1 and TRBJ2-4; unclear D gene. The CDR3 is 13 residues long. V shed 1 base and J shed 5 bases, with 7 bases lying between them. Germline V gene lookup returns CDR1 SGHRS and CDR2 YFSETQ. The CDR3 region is CASSLSGENIQYF. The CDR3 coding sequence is TGCGCCAGCAGCTTGAGTGGCGAAAACATTCAGTACTTC.

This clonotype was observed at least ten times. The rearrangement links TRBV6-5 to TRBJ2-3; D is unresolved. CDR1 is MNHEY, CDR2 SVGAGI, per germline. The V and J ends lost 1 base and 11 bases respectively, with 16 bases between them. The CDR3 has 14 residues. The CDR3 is CASSYYLGEWRQYF. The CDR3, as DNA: TGTGCCAGCAGTTACTACCTAGGAGAATGGCGGCAGTATTTT.

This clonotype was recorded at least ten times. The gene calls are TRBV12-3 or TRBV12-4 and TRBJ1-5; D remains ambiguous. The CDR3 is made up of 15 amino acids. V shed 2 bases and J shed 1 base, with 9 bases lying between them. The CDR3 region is CASSLTLGSNQPQHF. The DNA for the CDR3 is TGTGCCAGCAGTTTAACGTTGGGGAGCAATCAGCCCCAGCATTTT.

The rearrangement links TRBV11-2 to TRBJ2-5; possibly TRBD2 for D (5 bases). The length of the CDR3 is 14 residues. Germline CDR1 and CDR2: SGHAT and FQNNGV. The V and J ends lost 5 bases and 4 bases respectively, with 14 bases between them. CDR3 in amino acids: CASSLIRAGETQYF. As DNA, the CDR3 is TGTGCCAGCAGCCTCATACGGGCGGGAGAGACCCAGTACTTC.

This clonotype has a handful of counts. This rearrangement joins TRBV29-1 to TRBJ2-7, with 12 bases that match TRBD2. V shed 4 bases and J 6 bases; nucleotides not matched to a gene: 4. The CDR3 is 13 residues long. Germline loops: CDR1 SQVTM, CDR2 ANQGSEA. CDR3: CSVGTSGTGEQYF. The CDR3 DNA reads TGCAGCGTTGGGACTAGCGGGACCGGCGAGCAGTACTTC.

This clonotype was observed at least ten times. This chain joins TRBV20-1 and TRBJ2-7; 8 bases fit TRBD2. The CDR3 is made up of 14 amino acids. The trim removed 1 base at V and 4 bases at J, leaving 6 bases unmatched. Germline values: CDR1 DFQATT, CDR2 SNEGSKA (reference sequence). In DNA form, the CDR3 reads TGCAGTGCTAGAGTTTCGGGAGGGGAGTACGAGCAGTACTTC. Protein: CSARVSGGEYEQYF.

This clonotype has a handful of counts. CDR3 in DNA: TGCAGTGCTAGTAAAGGGCCAGCGAACACTGAAGCTTTCTTT. This codes for CSASKGPANTEAFF. The chain uses TRBV20-1 and TRBJ1-1; D is uncertain. The ends were cut back, 3 bases at V and 1 base at J, with 12 bases in the middle. From germline, CDR1 is DFQATT and CDR2 SNEGSKA (reference sequence). The CDR3 has 14 residues.